Ten or more counts support the clone carrying this T cell receptor beta chain. Time point defined: before trial treatment. TRAV- and TRBV-specific primers primed first-strand cDNA, covering alpha and beta chains. PCR amplification of the TCRs was performed with Phusion for approximately 20 PCR cycles, and it relied on a constant-region primer together with a V-primer adapter. TCRdb ran MiXCR on the reads and lists one entry per CDR3 protein. The sample lists 70,000 to 90,000 distinct CDR3 sequences, 15% to 20% occurring once. V was clipped by 4 bases and J by 6 bases, with 9 bases between them. The CDR3 runs to 12 residues. The germline V gene encodes CDR1 SGHRS and CDR2 YFSETQ. The data derive from a study of low-dose radiotherapy and immunotherapy resistance in tumors. Overall study context: Participants in Cohort 1 were administered 0.5 Gy per fraction at 2-week intervals, to a cumulative dose of 6.5 Gy.

The source of this sequence is a male donor with prostate cancer. This specimen was PBMCs, taken before treatment. The gene calls are TRBV5-1 and TRBJ2-3, with D perhaps TRBD2 (5 bases). The CDR3 protein is CASSATGDTQYF. In DNA form, the CDR3 reads TGCGCCAGCAGCGCGACGGGGGATACGCAGTATTTT.